These T cell receptor beta chains were read from a single sample in a study of CD8 T cells in ankylosing spondylitis. A single record per CDR3 protein comes from TCRdb applying MiXCR to the 5' RACE reads. The sample holds fewer than 250,000 distinct CDR3 sequences; 8% to 11% are singletons and the top ten take 2.5% to 3%. The sample was blood, either unsorted or a sorted T cell fraction (not recorded which). The receptors derive from a male donor with ankylosing spondylitis or in good health (not recorded which). Both conserved end residues are part of each CDR3. Each record gives: J gene, V gene, clone size, D gene, CDR3 DNA, CDR3 protein. D genes are given only for firm matches. Size is omitted from some rows. Given values are once, few, many or a class for expanded clones.

TRBJ2-1,TRBV20-1,many,TRBD2,TGCAGTGCTAGAGAGCCGCGACTGGCTAGCGGCCCCAATGAGCAGTTCTTC,CSAREPRLASGPNEQFF
TRBJ2-1,TRBV2,many,.,TGTGCCAGCTTAGACTACAATGAGCAGTTCTTC,CASLDYNEQFF
TRBJ2-7,TRBV7-2,.,TRBD2,TGTGCCAGCAGCTTAAGCAAGCGGGGCCGCGAGCAGTACTTC,CASSLSKRGREQYF
TRBJ2-7,TRBV20-1,many,.,TGCAGTGCTAGATTGTACTACGAGCAGTACTTC,CSARLYYEQYF
TRBJ1-1,TRBV20-1,many,.,TGCAGTGCTAGTGGCGGCTGGGCCACTGAAGCTTTCTTT,CSASGGWATEAFF
TRBJ2-3,TRBV6-1,many,.,TGTGCCAGCAGTGAACTGCCTAGCGTGGCTACAGATACGCAGTATTTT,CASSELPSVATDTQYF
TRBJ2-2,TRBV4-2,many,.,TGTGCCAGCAGCCAAGATCCAAGCAGGGAAAACACCGGGGAGCTGTTTTTT,CASSQDPSRENTGELFF
TRBJ1-1,TRBV4-1,many,.,TGCGCCAGCAGCCAAGAAGGGTTGATGAACACTGAAGCTTTCTTT,CASSQEGLMNTEAFF
TRBJ2-7,TRBV6-1,few,.,TGTGCCAGCTGGGCACAGCGGGTCATCGAGCAGTACTTC,CASWAQRVIEQYF
TRBJ2-7,TRBV10-3,many,.,TGTGCCATCAGTGGTTCGACCGTCGACCCTTACGAGCAGTACTTC,CAISGSTVDPYEQYF
TRBJ2-7,TRBV30,.,.,TGTGTCTGGAGTCTACTGGCTTACGAGCAGTACTTC,CVWSLLAYEQYF
TRBJ2-3,TRBV6-5,many,.,TGTGCCAGCAGACACCTTGGGGGGAAAGGCACAGATACGCAGTATTTT,CASRHLGGKGTDTQYF
TRBJ2-1,TRBV7-6,few,TRBD2,TGTGCCAGCAGCTCCGGGACTAACAGAGGGCATGAGCAGTTCTTC,CASSSGTNRGHEQFF
TRBJ1-5,TRBV6-5,many,TRBD1,TGTGCCAGCAGTTACGGGACAGGGGAGGGCAATCAGCCCCAGCATTTT,CASSYGTGEGNQPQHF
TRBJ2-4,TRBV12-3/TRBV12-4,many,.,TGTGCCAGCAGCAGGGGAGACATTCAGTACTTC,CASSRGDIQYF
TRBJ2-5,TRBV10-1,.,.,TGCGCCAGCAGTAGGAACTTGGGAGAGACCCAGTACTTC,CASSRNLGETQYF
TRBJ2-1,TRBV7-8,many,.,TGTGCCAGCAGCTTAGCAGGGACACAGTTCTTC,CASSLAGTQFF
TRBJ2-1,TRBV5-1,few,TRBD2,TGCGCCAGCAGCCCCCCCCTAGCGGGGGGCCATGAGCAGTTCTTC,CASSPPLAGGHEQFF
TRBJ2-2,TRBV10-2,.,.,TGCGCCAGCAGTGTGCAGGGGAGGACCGGGGAGCTGTTTTTT,CASSVQGRTGELFF